The sequence of this T cell receptor beta chain was determined in a study of blood T cell repertoires in COVID-19. Turning to the study itself: There were acute and convalescent COVID-19 samples, and they came from the United States, Italy and Spain. The cDNA or gDNA used as material had been derived from T cells, B-cell-depleted T cells, or PBMCs.

As originally analysed: Nucleated cell number was recorded as an estimate derived from reference gene primer amplification. The data were produced by immunoSEQ multiplex PCR, yet TCRdb's version contains in-frame clones alone and is incomplete. The V and J calls and clone size come from that table; D and trimming were worked out from the DNA. Among 45,000 to 65,000 clones listed, roughly 84% were seen once. The specimen was peripheral blood. The sequence was collected from a man aged 50-59 years with active COVID-19.

This CDR3 is CASSEGTGGFRETQYF. The CDR3 DNA sequence: TGTGCCAGCAGTGAAGGGACAGGGGGCTTCCGAGAGACCCAGTACTTC. This sequence joins TRBV2 and TRBJ2-5; 11 bases agree with TRBD1. Losses at the gene ends were 1 base for V and 4 bases for J; bases not matched to a gene: 5. The CDR3 runs to 16 residues. Germline V gene data show CDR1 as SNHLY and CDR2 as FYNNEI.